One and the same sample provided the 5 T cell receptor beta chains below, sequenced in a study of human T cells and chemical hapten exposure. From the RACE reads, TCRdb called clonotypes with MiXCR, one entry per CDR3 protein. Of about 120,000 distinct CDR3 sequences detected, around an eighth appear once; the ten largest clones hold about 1.4%. Time point described: patch test 1, 2 weeks after DPC sensitization. The treatment denotes: therapeutic diphenylcyclopropenone sensitization with weekly scalp DPC. The source material was whole blood, sampled in connection with sensitization to the hapten diphenylcyclopropenone (DPC). All receptors derive from a woman aged 45 to 65 with alopecia areata. Some clones in this sample may be carry-over from other donors' samples.

In its sample, this clonotype was seen a few times. V usage is TRBV3-1 and J usage is TRBJ2-7; D call uncertain. There are 15 residues in the CDR3. Between the trimmed V and J ends, which lost 4 bases and 4 bases, there was a span of 17 bases. In germline, CDR1 is LGHDT, CDR2 YNNKEL (reference sequence). The CDR3 DNA follows: TGTGCCAGCAGCCTTCGACCGCTTTCTGGTTACGAGCAGTACTTC. Translated: CASSLRPLSGYEQYF.

V and J are TRBV14 and TRBJ2-1; D tentatively reads TRBD1 or TRBD2 (5 bases each). This CDR3 spans 13 amino acids. V gave up 1 base and J gave up 14 bases, with 15 bases separating them. Germline CDR1 and CDR2: SGHDN and FVKESK. The CDR3 region has the DNA TGTGCCAGCAGCCAAGGAGAGCACGGGACGAAGTTCTTC. Amino acids: CASSQGEHGTKFF.

Concerning this clonotype: This may come from a read error, since a much larger clone is one base off. V gene TRBV12-3 or TRBV12-4 combines with J gene TRBJ1-1; D not certain. V dropped 3 bases and J dropped 1 base, with 3 bases sitting between them. The CDR3 has 12 amino acids. Here the CDR3 DNA reads TGTGCCAGCAGTTTCGCGAACACTGAAGCTTTCTTT. It specifies CASSFANTEAFF.

This clonotype has more than one count but fewer than ten. The rearrangement uses TRBV12-3 or TRBV12-4 and TRBJ2-7; D is ambiguous. The CDR3 runs 14 residues. V was trimmed by 5 bases and J by 0 bases, leaving 11 bases between them. The CDR3 reads CASSPFQSSYEQYF. CDR3 nucleotide sequence: TGTGCCAGCAGTCCGTTTCAAAGCTCCTACGAGCAGTACTTC.

This clonotype was observed a few times. The chain recombines TRBV7-9 with TRBJ1-2; D uncertain. Trimming pared 5 bases from V and 4 bases from J, leaving 14 bases between. CDR1 is SEHNR and CDR2 is FQNEAQ in the germline V gene (reference sequence). The CDR3 covers 14 residues. In DNA form, the CDR3 reads TGTGCCAGCAGCCGGCGGGCCGCTACCTATGGCTACACCTTC. Protein product: CASSRRAATYGYTF.